These T cell receptor beta chains were read from a single sample in a study of blood T cells in healthy people across ages. Using its own MiXCR run on the 5' RACE reads, TCRdb lists one record per CDR3 protein. In the table there are 650,000 to 800,000 distinct CDR3 sequences, 40% to 50% of which are singletons. Sequencing was done on a sample of blood. These receptors were obtained from a man in his sixties in good health. Both conserved end residues are part of each CDR3. The order of the fields is D gene, clone size, CDR3 length, V gene, J gene, CDR3 DNA, CDR3 protein. D genes are given only for firm matches. Only some rows state a clone size, as once, few, many or a class for expanded clones.

D: .; size: .; length: 12; V: TRBV6-6; J: TRBJ2-1; DNA: TGTGCCAGCAGACAACCGGGACGGCAGCAGTTCTTC; CDR3: CASRQPGRQQFF
D: .; size: few; length: 12; V: TRBV6-1; J: TRBJ2-7; DNA: TGTGCCAGCAGTGACCAAAACTACGAGCAGTACTTC; CDR3: CASSDQNYEQYF
D: .; size: .; length: 15; V: TRBV4-1; J: TRBJ1-6; DNA: TGCGCCAGCAGCCAAGAACCCCCCCCGAATTCACCCCTCCACTTT; CDR3: CASSQEPPPNSPLHF
D: .; size: few; length: 13; V: TRBV7-2; J: TRBJ1-2; DNA: TGTGCCAGCAGCCCACGGGGGCGGTATGGCTACACCTTC; CDR3: CASSPRGRYGYTF
D: .; size: many; length: 13; V: TRBV7-9; J: TRBJ2-3; DNA: TGTGCCAGCAGCTTAGTCCTAGCGGATACGCAGTATTTT; CDR3: CASSLVLADTQYF
D: TRBD2; size: few; length: 13; V: TRBV7-9; J: TRBJ2-1; DNA: TGTGCCAGCAGCTTTACGGGGGGAGAGGAGCAGTTCTTC; CDR3: CASSFTGGEEQFF
D: .; size: .; length: 12; V: TRBV18; J: TRBJ2-1; DNA: TGTGCCAGCTCACCACAAAGTAATGAGCAGTTCTTC; CDR3: CASSPQSNEQFF
D: .; size: .; length: 15; V: TRBV7-9; J: TRBJ1-2; DNA: TGTGCCAGCAGCTTCCGAGGGGACCATAACTCTGGCTACACCTTC; CDR3: CASSFRGDHNSGYTF
D: TRBD2; size: .; length: 14; V: TRBV27; J: TRBJ2-5; DNA: TGTGCCAGCAGTTTGGGAGGGGTACTTGAGACCCAGTACTTC; CDR3: CASSLGGVLETQYF
D: .; size: .; length: 16; V: TRBV7-6; J: TRBJ1-4; DNA: TGTGCCAGCAGCTTAGGAGCCCCAAGGGGGTATGAAAAACTGTTTTTT; CDR3: CASSLGAPRGYEKLFF
D: .; size: .; length: 17; V: TRBV20-1; J: TRBJ1-2; DNA: TGCAGTGCTAGAGATTCCGGGACCCGGGGAGCTAACTATGGCTACACCTTC; CDR3: CSARDSGTRGANYGYTF
D: .; size: .; length: 16; V: TRBV7-2; J: TRBJ2-7; DNA: TGTGCCAGCAGCTTAGCCCCCGGGACGGGAGATTACGAGCAGTACTTC; CDR3: CASSLAPGTGDYEQYF
D: .; size: .; length: 13; V: TRBV14; J: TRBJ1-5; DNA: TGTGCCAGCAGCCGAGGGTTCGGGCAGCCCCAGCATTTT; CDR3: CASSRGFGQPQHF
D: .; size: .; length: 13; V: TRBV20-1; J: TRBJ1-4; DNA: TGCAGTGCTATACACAGCGACGGTGAAAAACTGTTTTTT; CDR3: CSAIHSDGEKLFF
D: TRBD2; size: .; length: 13; V: TRBV7-2; J: TRBJ2-1; DNA: TGTGCCAGCAGCTCGGGACTAATCACTGAGCAGTTCTTC; CDR3: CASSSGLITEQFF
D: TRBD1; size: few; length: 16; V: TRBV7-9; J: TRBJ1-4; DNA: TGTGCCAGCAGCTTAGGACCGGGACAGGGATATGAAAAACTGTTTTTT; CDR3: CASSLGPGQGYEKLFF
D: .; size: few; length: 18; V: TRBV4-1; J: TRBJ1-2; DNA: TGCGCCAGCAGCCAAGTCGCCGCAGGGGTGATTGGTGGCTATGGCTACACCTTC; CDR3: CASSQVAAGVIGGYGYTF
D: TRBD2; size: .; length: 16; V: TRBV28; J: TRBJ2-2; DNA: TGTGCCAGCAGTAACGGCCGACTAGCAAGGACCGGGGAGCTGTTTTTT; CDR3: CASSNGRLARTGELFF
D: .; size: few; length: 16; V: TRBV7-2; J: TRBJ1-6; DNA: TGTGCCAGCAGCTTAAATGGCGCAGGGTACAATTCACCCCTCCACTTT; CDR3: CASSLNGAGYNSPLHF
D: .; size: .; length: 15; V: TRBV10-3; J: TRBJ1-4; DNA: TGTGCCATAAGTCCCTTTTCAACAACTAATGAAAAACTGTTTTTT; CDR3: CAISPFSTTNEKLFF
D: TRBD2; size: .; length: 15; V: TRBV12-3/TRBV12-4; J: TRBJ2-5; DNA: TGTGCCACGGGACTAGCGGGGGTCCGCCAAGAGACCCAGTACTTC; CDR3: CATGLAGVRQETQYF
D: .; size: few; length: 14; V: TRBV10-1; J: TRBJ2-7; DNA: TGCGCCAGCAGTGAGTCCGGGGTTTTGAACGAGCAGTACTTC; CDR3: CASSESGVLNEQYF
D: TRBD2; size: .; length: 15; V: TRBV12-3/TRBV12-4; J: TRBJ2-3; DNA: TGTGCCAGCAGCCGACTAGCGGGGAGGGGGGATACGCAGTATTTT; CDR3: CASSRLAGRGDTQYF
D: .; size: once; length: 14; V: TRBV9; J: TRBJ1-2; DNA: TGTGCCAGCAGCGTAGACGGCAGAACCTATGGCTACACCTTC; CDR3: CASSVDGRTYGYTF
D: .; size: .; length: 13; V: TRBV30; J: TRBJ1-2; DNA: TGTGCCTTTGTGCGGGGATCTAACTATGGCTACACCTTC; CDR3: CAFVRGSNYGYTF
D: TRBD1; size: .; length: 13; V: TRBV20-1; J: TRBJ1-1; DNA: TGCAGTGCCAGACCCGACAGGGACACTGAAGCTTTCTTT; CDR3: CSARPDRDTEAFF
D: TRBD2; size: .; length: 17; V: TRBV7-2; J: TRBJ2-5; DNA: TGTGCCAGCAGCCGCCAGACTAGCGGGGGGGCCTGGGAGACCCAGTACTTC; CDR3: CASSRQTSGGAWETQYF
D: .; size: once; length: 15; V: TRBV7-2; J: TRBJ2-2; DNA: TGTGCCAGCAGCTCATACAGGGCCAACACCGGGGAGCTGTTTTTT; CDR3: CASSSYRANTGELFF
D: TRBD2; size: .; length: 16; V: TRBV5-5; J: TRBJ2-7; DNA: TGTGCCAGCAGCTTCACTGTCCAGCGGGAGTTCTACGAGCAGTACTTC; CDR3: CASSFTVQREFYEQYF